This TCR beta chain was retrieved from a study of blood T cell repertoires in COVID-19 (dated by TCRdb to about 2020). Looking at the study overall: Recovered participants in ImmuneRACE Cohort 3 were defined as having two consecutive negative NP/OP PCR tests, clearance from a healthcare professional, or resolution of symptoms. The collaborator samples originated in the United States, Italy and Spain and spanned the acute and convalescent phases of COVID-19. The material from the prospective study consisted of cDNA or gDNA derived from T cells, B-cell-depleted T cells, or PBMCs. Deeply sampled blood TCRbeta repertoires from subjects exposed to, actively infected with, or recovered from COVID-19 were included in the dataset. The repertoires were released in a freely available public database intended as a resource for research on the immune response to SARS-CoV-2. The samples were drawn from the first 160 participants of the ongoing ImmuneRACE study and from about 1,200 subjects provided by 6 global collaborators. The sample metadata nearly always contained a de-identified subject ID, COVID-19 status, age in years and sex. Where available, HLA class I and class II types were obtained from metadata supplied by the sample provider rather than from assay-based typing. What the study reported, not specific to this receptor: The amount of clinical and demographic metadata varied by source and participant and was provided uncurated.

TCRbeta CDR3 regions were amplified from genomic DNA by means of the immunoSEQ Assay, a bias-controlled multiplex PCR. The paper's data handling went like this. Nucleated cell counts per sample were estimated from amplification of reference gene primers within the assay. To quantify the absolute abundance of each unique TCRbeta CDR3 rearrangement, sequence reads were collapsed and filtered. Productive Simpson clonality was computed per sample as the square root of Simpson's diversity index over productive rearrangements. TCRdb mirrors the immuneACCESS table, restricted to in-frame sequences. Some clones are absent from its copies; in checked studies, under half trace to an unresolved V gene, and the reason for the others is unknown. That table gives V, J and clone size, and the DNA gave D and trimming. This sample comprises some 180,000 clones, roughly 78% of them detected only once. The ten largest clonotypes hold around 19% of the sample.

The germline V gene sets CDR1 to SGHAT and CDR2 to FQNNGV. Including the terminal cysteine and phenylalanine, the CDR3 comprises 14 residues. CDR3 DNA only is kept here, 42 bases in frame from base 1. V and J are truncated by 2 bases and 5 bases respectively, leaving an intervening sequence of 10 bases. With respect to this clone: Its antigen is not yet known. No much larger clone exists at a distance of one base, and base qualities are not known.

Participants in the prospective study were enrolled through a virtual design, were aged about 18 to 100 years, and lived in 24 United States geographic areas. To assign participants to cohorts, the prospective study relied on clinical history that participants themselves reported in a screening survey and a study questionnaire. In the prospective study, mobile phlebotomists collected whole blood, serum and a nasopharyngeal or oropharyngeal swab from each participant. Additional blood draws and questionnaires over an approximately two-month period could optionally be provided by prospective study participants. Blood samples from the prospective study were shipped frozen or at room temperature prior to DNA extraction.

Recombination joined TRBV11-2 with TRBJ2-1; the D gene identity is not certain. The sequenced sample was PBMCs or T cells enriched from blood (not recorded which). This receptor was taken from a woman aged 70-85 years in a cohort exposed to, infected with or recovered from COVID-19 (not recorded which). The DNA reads TGTGCCAGCAGCTTAACTCCCGTGGACAATGAGCAGTTCTTC. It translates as CASSLTPVDNEQFF. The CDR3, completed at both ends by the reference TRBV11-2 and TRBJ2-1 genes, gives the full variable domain EAGVAQSPRYKIIEKRQSVAFWCNPISGHATLYWYQQILGQGPKLLIQFQNNGVVDDSQLPKDRFSAERLKGVDSTLKIQPAKLEDSAVYLCASSLTPVDNEQFFGPGTRLTVL.